This T cell receptor beta chain was identified during a study of blood T cell repertoires in COVID-19. On the study more broadly: T cells, B-cell-depleted T cells, or PBMCs supplied cDNA or gDNA.

Under the authors' procedure: Cell counts per sample came from amplifying reference gene primers. The repertoire was sequenced with immunoSEQ multiplex PCR; TCRdb's copy has only in-frame clones and lacks some. Clonal size and the V and J genes are those of that table, whereas D and trimming came from the DNA. The repertoire holds under 250,000 clones, with more than 75% as singletons. The CDR3 loop spans 15 amino acids. Unmatched junction bases numbered 4, after V lost 0 bases and J lost 2 bases. CDR1 and CDR2 (germline): SGHRS, YFSETQ. The receptor's source is a woman aged 70-85 years with active or convalescent COVID-19. Sequencing was done on a sample of peripheral blood. The chain combines TRBV5-1 with TRBJ2-5, with 7 bases that match TRBD1. The CDR3 here is CASSLAGQLQETQYF. Here the CDR3 DNA reads TGCGCCAGCAGCTTGGCGGGACAGCTTCAAGAGACCCAGTACTTC.